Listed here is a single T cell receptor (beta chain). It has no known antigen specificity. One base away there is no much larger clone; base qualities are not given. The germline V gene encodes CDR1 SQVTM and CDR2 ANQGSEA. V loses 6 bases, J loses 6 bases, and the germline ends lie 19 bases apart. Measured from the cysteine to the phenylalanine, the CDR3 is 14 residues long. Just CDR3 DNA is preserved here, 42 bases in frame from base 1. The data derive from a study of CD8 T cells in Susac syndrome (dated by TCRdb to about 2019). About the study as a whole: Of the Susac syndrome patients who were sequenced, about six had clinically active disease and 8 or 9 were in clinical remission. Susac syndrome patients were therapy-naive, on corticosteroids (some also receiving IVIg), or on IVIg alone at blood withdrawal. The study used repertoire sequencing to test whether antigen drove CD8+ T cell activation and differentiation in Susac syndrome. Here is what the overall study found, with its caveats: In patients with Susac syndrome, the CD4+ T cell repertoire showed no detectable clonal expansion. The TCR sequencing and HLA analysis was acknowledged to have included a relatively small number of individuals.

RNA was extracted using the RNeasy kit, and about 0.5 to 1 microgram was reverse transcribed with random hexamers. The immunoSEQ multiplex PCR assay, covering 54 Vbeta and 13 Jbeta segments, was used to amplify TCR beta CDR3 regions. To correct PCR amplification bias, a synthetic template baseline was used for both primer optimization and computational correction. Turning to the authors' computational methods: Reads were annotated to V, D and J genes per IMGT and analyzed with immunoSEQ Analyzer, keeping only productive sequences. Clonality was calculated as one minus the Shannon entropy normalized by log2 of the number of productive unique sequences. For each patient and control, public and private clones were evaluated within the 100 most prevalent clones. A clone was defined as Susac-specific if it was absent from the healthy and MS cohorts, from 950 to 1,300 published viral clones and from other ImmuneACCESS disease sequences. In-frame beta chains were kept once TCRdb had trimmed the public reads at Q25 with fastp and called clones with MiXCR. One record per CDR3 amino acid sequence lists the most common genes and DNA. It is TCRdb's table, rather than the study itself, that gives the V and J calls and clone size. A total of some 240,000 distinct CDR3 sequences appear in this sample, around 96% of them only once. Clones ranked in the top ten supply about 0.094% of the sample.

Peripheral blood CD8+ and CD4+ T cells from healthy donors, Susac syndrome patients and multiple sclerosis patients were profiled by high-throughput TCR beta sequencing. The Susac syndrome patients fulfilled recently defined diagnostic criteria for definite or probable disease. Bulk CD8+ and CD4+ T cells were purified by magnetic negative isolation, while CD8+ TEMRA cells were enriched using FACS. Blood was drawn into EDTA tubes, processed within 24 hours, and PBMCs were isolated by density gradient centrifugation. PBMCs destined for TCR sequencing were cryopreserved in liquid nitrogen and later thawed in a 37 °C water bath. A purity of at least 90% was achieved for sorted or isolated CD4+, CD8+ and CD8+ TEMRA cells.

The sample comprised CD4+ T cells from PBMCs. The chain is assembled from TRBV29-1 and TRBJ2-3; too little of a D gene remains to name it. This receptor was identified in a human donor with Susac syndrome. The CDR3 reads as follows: CSVTPNAQSDTQYF. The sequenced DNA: TGCAGCGTCACCCCCAACGCACAGTCGGATACGCAGTATTTT.